The 6 T cell receptor beta chains presented below share a single source sample, sequenced in a study of blood T cell repertoires in COVID-19 (dated by TCRdb to about 2020). Libraries were built with the immunoSEQ multiplex PCR assay. Drawn from immuneACCESS, this table holds only the in-frame rearrangements with V and J called that TCRdb kept. Clones are partly lost; checked studies trace under half to an unresolved V gene and leave the rest unexplained. Here the sample has 120,000 or so clones; more than 70% occur a single time. The top ten constitute 1.5% of the sample. Material: peripheral blood. The receptors derive from a human donor in a cohort sampled during active COVID-19.

The gene calls are TRBV5-1 and TRBJ1-1; 8 nucleotides agree with TRBD1. The CDR3 contains 12 residues. Trimming removed 4 bases from V and 6 bases from J; junction bases left unmatched: 2. Germline values: CDR1 SGHRS, CDR2 YFSETQ. CDR3 sequence (DNA): TGCGCCAGCAGCGAACAGGGGGCTGAAGCTTTCTTT. Protein: CASSEQGAEAFF. Full variable domain (remainder filled in from reference TRBV5-1 and TRBJ1-1): KAGVTQTPRYLIKTRGQQVTLSCSPISGHRSVSWYQQTPGQGLQFLFEYFSETQRNKGNFPGRFSGRQFSNSRSEMNVSTLELGDSALYLCASSEQGAEAFFGQGTRLTVV.

This chain uses TRBV5-4 with TRBJ1-4; tentative D call: TRBD1 (5 bases). The germline V and J ends were trimmed by 0 bases and 6 bases, with 6 bases remaining between them. Per the germline V gene, CDR1 is SGHNT and CDR2 is YYREEE (reference sequence). This CDR3 is 13 amino acids long. CDR3 in amino acids: CASSLGRDEKLFF. The CDR3 DNA reads as TGTGCCAGCAGCTTGGGCAGGGATGAAAAACTGTTTTTT.

This clone was recorded only once. The chain employs TRBV4-1 and TRBJ2-6, with D perhaps TRBD2 (6 bases). Germline CDR1 is MGHRA and CDR2 is YSYEKL. V was pared by 5 bases and J by 0 bases, with 11 bases between. The CDR3 totals 16 residues. This CDR3 is CASSWAGNSGANVLTF. The CDR3, as DNA: TGCGCCAGCAGCTGGGCGGGAAACTCTGGGGCCAACGTCCTGACTTTC.

This sequence joins TRBV19 and TRBJ1-6; TRBD1 might be the D (5 bases). CDR1 and CDR2 (germline): LNHDA, SQIVND (reference sequence). The CDR3 runs to 15 residues. Deletions cut 10 bases from V and 4 bases from J, with 17 bases between. In nucleotides, the CDR3 is TGTGCCACTTCGGTGGGGGGGGGATATAATTCACCCCTCCACTTT. Its protein is CATSVGGGYNSPLHF.

In nucleotides, the CDR3 is TGTGCCAGCAGTTGGGGACACTTTTACGAGCAGTACTTC. It encodes CASSWGHFYEQYF. The chain joins TRBV12-3 or TRBV12-4 to TRBJ2-7; weak D call: TRBD1 (6 bases). The CDR3 runs 13 residues. V was cut by 4 bases and J by 4 bases, with 11 bases left in between.

The V call is TRBV19, the J call TRBJ2-7; 8 nucleotides match TRBD2. The germline gives CDR1 LNHDA, CDR2 SQIVND (reference sequence). CDR3 size: 16 residues. Trimming took 6 bases from V and 2 from J; bases not matched to a gene: 12. The CDR3 nucleotides are TGTGCCAGTAGCCCCGGGGGGTTTAGCGGGGCCTACGAGCAGTACTTC. Amino acid sequence: CASSPGGFSGAYEQYF.